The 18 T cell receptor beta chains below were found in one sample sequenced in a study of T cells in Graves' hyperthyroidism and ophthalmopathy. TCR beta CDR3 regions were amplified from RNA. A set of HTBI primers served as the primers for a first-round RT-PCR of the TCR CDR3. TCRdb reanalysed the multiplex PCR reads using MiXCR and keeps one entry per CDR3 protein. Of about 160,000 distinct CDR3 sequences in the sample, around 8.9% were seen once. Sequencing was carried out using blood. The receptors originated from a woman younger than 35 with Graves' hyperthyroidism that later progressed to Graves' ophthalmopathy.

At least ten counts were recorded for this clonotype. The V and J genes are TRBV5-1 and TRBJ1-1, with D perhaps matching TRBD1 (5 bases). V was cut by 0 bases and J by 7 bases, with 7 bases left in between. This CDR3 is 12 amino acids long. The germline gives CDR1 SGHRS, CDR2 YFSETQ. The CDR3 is CASSLEQDEAFF. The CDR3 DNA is TGCGCCAGCAGCTTGGAACAGGATGAAGCTTTCTTT.

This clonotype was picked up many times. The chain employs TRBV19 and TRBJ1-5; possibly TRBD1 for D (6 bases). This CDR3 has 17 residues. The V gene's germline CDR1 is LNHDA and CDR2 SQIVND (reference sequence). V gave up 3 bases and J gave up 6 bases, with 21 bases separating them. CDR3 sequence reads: CASSISGGRGVRQPQHF. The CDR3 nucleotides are TGTGCCAGTAGTATCTCCGGGGGCAGGGGTGTACGTCAGCCCCAGCATTTT.

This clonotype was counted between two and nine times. This CDR3 is CASSLGVGDRKNSEAFF. The CDR3 bases are TGTGCCAGCAGCTTGGGAGTCGGGGACAGGAAAAACTCTGAAGCTTTCTTT. This chain joins TRBV5-5 and TRBJ1-1, with 8 bases matching TRBD1. CDR3 length equals 17 residues. The germline CDR1 and CDR2 sequences are SGHKS and YYEKEE (reference sequence). The trim removed 0 bases at V and 6 bases at J, leaving 13 bases unmatched. The full variable domain, rest sourced from reference TRBV5-5 and TRBJ1-1, is DAGVTQSPTHLIKTRGQQVTLRCSPISGHKSVSWYQQVLGQGPQFIFQYYEKEERGRGNFPDRFSARQFPNYSSELNVNALLLGDSALYLCASSLGVGDRKNSEAFFGQGTRLTVV.

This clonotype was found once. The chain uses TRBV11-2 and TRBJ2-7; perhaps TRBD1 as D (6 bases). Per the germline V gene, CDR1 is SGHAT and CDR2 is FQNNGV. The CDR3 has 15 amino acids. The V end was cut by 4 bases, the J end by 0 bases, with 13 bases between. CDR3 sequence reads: CASSYPTDSSYEQYF. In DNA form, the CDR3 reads TGTGCCAGCAGCTATCCGACGGACAGCTCCTACGAGCAGTACTTC.

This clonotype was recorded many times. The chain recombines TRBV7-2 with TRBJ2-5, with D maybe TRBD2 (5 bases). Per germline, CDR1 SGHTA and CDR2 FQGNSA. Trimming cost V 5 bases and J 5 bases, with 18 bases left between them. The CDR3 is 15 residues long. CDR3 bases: TGTGCCAGCAGCCCCCCGCGGCGGGCGCGGGAGACCCAGTACTTC. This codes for CASSPPRRARETQYF. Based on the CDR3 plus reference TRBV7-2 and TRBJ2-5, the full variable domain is GAGVSQSPSNKVTEKGKDVELRCDPISGHTALYWYRQSLGQGLEFLIYFQGNSAPDKSGLPSDRFSAERTGGSVSTLTIQRTQQEDSAVYLCASSPPRRARETQYFGPGTRLLVL.

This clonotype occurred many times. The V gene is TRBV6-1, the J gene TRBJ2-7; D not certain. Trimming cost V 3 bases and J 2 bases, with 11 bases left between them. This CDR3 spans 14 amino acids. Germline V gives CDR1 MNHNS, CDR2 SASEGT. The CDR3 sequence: CASSDFGRPYEQYF. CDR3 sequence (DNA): TGTGCCAGCAGTGACTTTGGCAGGCCCTACGAGCAGTACTTC.

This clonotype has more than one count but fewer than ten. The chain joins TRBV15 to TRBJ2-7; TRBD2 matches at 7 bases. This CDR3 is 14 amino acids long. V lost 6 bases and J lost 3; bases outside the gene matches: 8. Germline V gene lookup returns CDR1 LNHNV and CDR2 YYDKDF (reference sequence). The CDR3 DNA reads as TGTGCCACCAGTCTCGGGGGGAGCGGCTACGAGCAGTACTTC. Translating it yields CATSLGGSGYEQYF.

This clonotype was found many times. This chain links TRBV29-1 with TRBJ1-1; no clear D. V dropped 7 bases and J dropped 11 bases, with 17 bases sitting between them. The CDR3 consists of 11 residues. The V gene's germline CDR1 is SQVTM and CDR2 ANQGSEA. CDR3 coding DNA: TGCAGCGGCCGGGCTTCACGGGAGGCTTTCTTT. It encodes CSGRASREAFF.

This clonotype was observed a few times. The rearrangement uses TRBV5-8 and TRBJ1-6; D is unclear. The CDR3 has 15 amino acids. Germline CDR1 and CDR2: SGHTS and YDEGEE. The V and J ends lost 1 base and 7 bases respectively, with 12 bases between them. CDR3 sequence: CASSLLVGRNSPLHF. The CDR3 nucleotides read TGTGCCAGCAGCTTGTTGGTGGGGAGGAATTCACCCCTCCACTTT.

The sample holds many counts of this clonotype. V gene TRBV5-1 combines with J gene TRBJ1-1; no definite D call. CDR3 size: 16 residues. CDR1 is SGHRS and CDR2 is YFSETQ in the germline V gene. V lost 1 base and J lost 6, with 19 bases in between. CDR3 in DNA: TGCGCCAGCAGCTTGAGAGTTGGATCCCTTATCTCTGAAGCTTTCTTT. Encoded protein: CASSLRVGSLISEAFF. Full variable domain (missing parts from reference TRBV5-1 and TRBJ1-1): KAGVTQTPRYLIKTRGQQVTLSCSPISGHRSVSWYQQTPGQGLQFLFEYFSETQRNKGNFPGRFSGRQFSNSRSEMNVSTLELGDSALYLCASSLRVGSLISEAFFGQGTRLTVV.

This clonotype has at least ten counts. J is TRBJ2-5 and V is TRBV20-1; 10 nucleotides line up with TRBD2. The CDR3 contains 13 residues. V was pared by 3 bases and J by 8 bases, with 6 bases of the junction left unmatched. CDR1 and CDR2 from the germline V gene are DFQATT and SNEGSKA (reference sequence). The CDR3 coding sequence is TGCAGTGCTAGCTTCCTAGCGGGAGTAACCCAGTACTTC. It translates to CSASFLAGVTQYF.

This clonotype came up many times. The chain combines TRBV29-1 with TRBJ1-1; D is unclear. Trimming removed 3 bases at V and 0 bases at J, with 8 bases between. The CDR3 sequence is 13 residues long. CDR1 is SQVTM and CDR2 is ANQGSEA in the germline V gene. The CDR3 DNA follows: TGCAGCGTTGAGTTACCTATGAACACTGAAGCTTTCTTT. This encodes CSVELPMNTEAFF.

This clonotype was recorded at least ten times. The CDR3 reads CASRLQGHSYEQYF. The CDR3 DNA sequence: TGTGCCAGCAGGCTACAGGGTCACTCCTACGAGCAGTACTTC. The chain employs TRBV27 and TRBJ2-7; the D gene is possibly TRBD1 (6 bases). Germline CDR1 is MNHEY and CDR2 is SMNVEV (reference sequence). With 6 bases removed from V and 0 bases from J, the gap between germline ends came to 12 bases. The CDR3 runs 14 residues.

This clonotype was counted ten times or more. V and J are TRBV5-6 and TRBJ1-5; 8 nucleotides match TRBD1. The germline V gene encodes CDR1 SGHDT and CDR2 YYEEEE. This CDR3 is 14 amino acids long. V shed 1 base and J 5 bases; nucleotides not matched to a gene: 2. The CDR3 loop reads CASSLTGGDQPQHF. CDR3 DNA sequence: TGTGCCAGCAGCTTGACAGGGGGAGATCAGCCCCAGCATTTT. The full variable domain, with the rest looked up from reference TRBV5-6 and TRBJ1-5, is DAGVTQSPTHLIKTRGQQVTLRCSPKSGHDTVSWYQQALGQGPQFIFQYYEEEERQRGNFPDRFSGHQFPNYSSELNVNALLLGDSALYLCASSLTGGDQPQHFGDGTRLSIL.

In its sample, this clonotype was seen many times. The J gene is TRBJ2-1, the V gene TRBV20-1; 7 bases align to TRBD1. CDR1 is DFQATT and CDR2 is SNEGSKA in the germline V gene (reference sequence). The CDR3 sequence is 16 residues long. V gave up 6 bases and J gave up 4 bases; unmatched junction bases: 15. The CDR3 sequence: CSAPPQRQGSYNEQFF. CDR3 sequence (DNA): TGCAGTGCCCCACCCCAGAGACAGGGATCGTACAATGAGCAGTTCTTC.

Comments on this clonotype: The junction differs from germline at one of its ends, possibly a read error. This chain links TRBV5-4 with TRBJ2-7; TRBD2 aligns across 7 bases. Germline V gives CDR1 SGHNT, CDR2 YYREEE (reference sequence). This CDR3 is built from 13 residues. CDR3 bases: TGTGCCACCAGCGGGGAGATTGGGGACGAGCAGTACTTC. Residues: CATSGEIGDEQYF.

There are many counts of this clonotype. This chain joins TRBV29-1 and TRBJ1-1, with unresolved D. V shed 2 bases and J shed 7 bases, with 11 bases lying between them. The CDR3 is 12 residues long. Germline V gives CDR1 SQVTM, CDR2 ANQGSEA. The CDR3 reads CSVEILTLEAFF. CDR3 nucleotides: TGCAGCGTTGAAATTTTAACACTTGAAGCTTTCTTT.

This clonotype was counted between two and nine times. The CDR3 loop reads CASSEGTGSGTDTQYF. The CDR3 DNA sequence: TGTGCCAGCAGTGAGGGGACCGGGAGCGGCACAGATACGCAGTATTTT. The chain joins TRBV6-4 to TRBJ2-3; D possibly corresponds to TRBD2 (6 bases). The length of the CDR3 is 16 residues. Germline V gene data show CDR1 as MRHNA and CDR2 as SNTAGT. V was cut by 3 bases and J by 1 base, with 14 bases left in between.